This passage covers 26 T cell receptor beta chains from one sample sequenced in a study of regulatory T cells in long-lasting Graves disease. Described time point: persistent/refractory GD, antithyroid drugs over 5 years with positive TRAb. TCR sequences were obtained from RNA taken from PBMCs. To make TCR beta libraries, researchers used iRepertoire HTBI primers and Arm-PCR of CDR3 regions. TCRdb reprocessed the multiplex PCR reads via MiXCR and lists one record per CDR3 protein. The table records 300,000 or so distinct CDR3 sequences, about 19% of them present only once. The sample was peripheral blood mononuclear cells (PBMCs), taken when the disease was refractory, from a patient treated with antithyroid drugs. The receptors here all came from a female donor with Graves disease.

The chain is built from TRBV6-2 or TRBV6-3 and TRBJ1-6, with D unclear. This CDR3 comprises 16 residues. Deletions cut 0 bases from V and 7 bases from J, with 13 bases between. CDR1 and CDR2 (germline): MNHEY, SVGEGT. In nucleotides, the CDR3 is TGTGCCAGCAGTTACTCATCACAGCTAAGGAATTCACCCCTCCACTTT. As protein: CASSYSSQLRNSPLHF.

This clonotype has a count of ten or more. The gene calls are TRBV5-1 and TRBJ2-5; D is possibly TRBD1 (6 bases). The germline CDR1 and CDR2 sequences are SGHRS and YFSETQ. Trimming left V 4 bases short and J 9 bases short, with 22 bases between. CDR3 length: 15 residues. CDR3 sequence: CASSDQRTGLSAQYF. As DNA, the CDR3 is TGCGCCAGCAGCGACCAACGTACAGGGTTATCGGCCCAGTACTTC.

The genes are TRBV18 and TRBJ2-4; TRBD2 matches 8 bases. The CDR3 length is 16 residues. The V gene end was trimmed by 3 bases and the J gene end by 1 base; junction bases not matched to a gene: 5. Germline CDR1 is KGHSH and CDR2 is LQKENI. The CDR3 protein is CASSPTSGMAKNIQYF. The CDR3 DNA follows: TGTGCCAGCTCACCCACTAGCGGAATGGCCAAAAACATTCAGTACTTC.

This clonotype occurred many times. The chain recombines TRBV20-1 with TRBJ2-7, with D unclear. V lost 0 bases, J lost 2 bases, and 11 bases lay in between. Per germline, CDR1 DFQATT and CDR2 SNEGSKA (reference sequence). The CDR3 contains 14 residues. CDR3 nucleotides: TGCAGTGCTAGAGACCAAATGGGTCCCTACGAGCAGTACTTC. As protein: CSARDQMGPYEQYF.

The sample holds many counts of this clonotype. This sequence joins TRBV7-2 and TRBJ2-6, with D perhaps matching TRBD2 (5 bases). CDR3 size: 17 residues. V shed 4 bases and J shed 0 bases, with 13 bases lying between them. CDR1 SGHTA and CDR2 FQGNSA come from the germline V gene. The CDR3 DNA sequence: TGTGCCAGCAGCTCCGGAGGATTTCGCTCTGGGGCCAACGTCCTGACTTTC. The encoded protein is CASSSGGFRSGANVLTF.

This clonotype was seen repeatedly, ten times or more. This sequence joins TRBV12-5 and TRBJ1-5; no reliable D call. V was trimmed by 2 bases and J by 0 bases, leaving 17 bases between them. The CDR3 runs to 18 residues. The V gene's germline CDR1 is LGHNT and CDR2 FRNRAP. The CDR3 nucleotides are TGTGCTAGTGGTTTGTTCGATCTTTTGTCAGGTAGCAATCAGCCCCAGCATTTT. It translates to CASGLFDLLSGSNQPQHF.

This chain uses TRBV2 with TRBJ1-1; 7 positions agree with TRBD1. The CDR3 length is 13 residues. Germline CDR1 SNHLY, CDR2 FYNNEI. V lost 7 bases, J lost 8 bases, and 10 bases stayed unmatched. DNA for the CDR3: TGTGCCAGCATCCGGACAGGAGGGGAAGAAGCTTTCTTT. It yields the protein CASIRTGGEEAFF.

This chain links TRBV5-1 with TRBJ2-1; TRBD2 matches at 9 bases. The CDR3 is 18 amino acids. Per germline, CDR1 SGHRS and CDR2 YFSETQ. The J segment lost 4 bases and the V segment lost 0 bases, leaving 11 bases of the junction unmatched. The CDR3 loop is CASSLDPVAGVGYNEQFF. The DNA for the CDR3 is TGCGCCAGCAGCTTGGACCCTGTAGCGGGAGTCGGGTACAATGAGCAGTTCTTC.

The chain links TRBV11-2 to TRBJ2-5; 9 bases align to TRBD2. J gave up 9 bases and V 4 bases, and 15 bases lay outside the gene matches. The CDR3 runs to 16 residues. The germline CDR1 and CDR2 sequences are SGHAT and FQNNGV. The CDR3 is CASSSAPTSGPGAQYF. The DNA of the CDR3 is TGTGCCAGCAGCTCCGCTCCGACTAGCGGCCCCGGGGCCCAGTACTTC.

This clonotype was detected many times. V usage is TRBV6-2 or TRBV6-3 and J usage is TRBJ2-5, with 7 bases matching TRBD2. V dropped 6 bases and J dropped 4; count of bases not matched to a gene: 11. This CDR3 is built from 15 residues. Germline CDR1 reads MNHEY; CDR2 reads SVGEGT. The CDR3 protein is CASSHGGGGRETQYF. CDR3 nucleotides: TGTGCCAGCAGCCATGGCGGGGGAGGGAGAGAGACCCAGTACTTC.

About this clonotype: One end of the junction does not line up with germline, which may come from a read error. The chain joins TRBV6-2 or TRBV6-3 to TRBJ1-1; TRBD1 matches 7 bases. The CDR3 covers 14 residues. Germline V gene data show CDR1 as MNHEY and CDR2 as SVGEGT. This chain's CDR3 is CASTEGAANTKAFF. The CDR3 bases are TGTGCCAGCACCGAGGGGGCGGCTAACACTAAAGCTTTCTTT.

This clonotype was counted many times. The J gene is TRBJ2-7, the V gene TRBV7-9; 9 bases agree with TRBD2. V shed 8 bases, J shed 5 bases, and the junction held 7 bases outside the gene matches. The CDR3 runs 13 residues. Germline-derived CDR1 and CDR2 are SEHNR and FQNEAQ (reference sequence). The CDR3 DNA is TGTGCCAGCCATGCTAGCGGGAACCACGAGCAGTACTTC. Its translation is CASHASGNHEQYF.

This clonotype has only a few counts. This chain connects TRBV28 to TRBJ2-1; 7 bases align to TRBD2. CDR1 and CDR2 (germline): MDHEN, SYDVKM. The CDR3 sequence is 17 residues long. V was clipped by 5 bases and J by 2 bases; unmatched bases: 12. CDR3 protein: CASSPLGRRGTYNEQFF. Here the CDR3 DNA reads TGTGCCAGCAGTCCACTTGGGCGGCGGGGGACCTACAATGAGCAGTTCTTC.

This clonotype occurred many times. The chain uses TRBV12-5 and TRBJ1-2; a weak D match, TRBD1 (6 bases). Germline V CDR1 and CDR2: LGHNT, FRNRAP. Deletions cut 5 bases from V and 4 bases from J, with 14 bases between. There are 14 residues in the CDR3. CDR3 region: CASGLPTGIYGYTF. CDR3 nucleotide sequence: TGTGCTAGTGGTCTCCCGACAGGAATCTATGGCTACACCTTC.

The genes are TRBV25-1 and TRBJ1-1; 8 bases agree with TRBD1. V lost 1 base, J lost 3 bases, and 4 bases stayed unmatched. Germline V gene lookup returns CDR1 MGHDK and CDR2 SYGVNS. CDR3 length: 15 amino acids. Written as DNA, the CDR3 is TGTGCCAGCAGTGAATTCTTGGACAGGGACACTGAAGCTTTCTTT. Translated, it gives CASSEFLDRDTEAFF.

The gene calls are TRBV27 and TRBJ2-3, with D possibly being TRBD1 or TRBD2 (5 bases each). Germline assignment: CDR1 MNHEY and CDR2 SMNVEV (reference sequence). This CDR3 contains 14 residues. The V end lost 5 bases, the J end lost 5 bases, and 14 bases lay between the germline ends. The DNA of the CDR3 is TGTGCCAGCAGTCCGGGGCGTACTAGAGATACGCAGTATTTT. This codes for CASSPGRTRDTQYF.

This clonotype appeared a few times. The chain combines TRBV6-1 with TRBJ1-5, with 8 bases fitting TRBD1. Germline values: CDR1 MNHNS, CDR2 SASEGT. V lost 7 bases and J lost 2; bases outside the gene matches: 7. The CDR3 contains 15 residues. The CDR3 sequence is CASISTGGRNQPQHF. CDR3 DNA: TGTGCCAGCATCTCAACAGGGGGGCGCAATCAGCCCCAGCATTTT.

Worth noting for this clonotype: The CDR3 end shows no conserved phenylalanine or tryptophan, and so a read error is likely. The gene calls are TRBV7-9 and TRBJ1-5; no firm D call. The germline CDR1 and CDR2 sequences are SEHNR and FQNEAQ (reference sequence). Trimming took off 0 bases at V and 4 bases at J, with 10 bases between the two ends. The CDR3 has 15 residues. The CDR3 protein is CASSLAQNPNQPQHY. CDR3 coding DNA: TGTGCCAGCAGCTTAGCCCAGAATCCTAATCAGCCCCAGCATTAT.

This clonotype was observed a handful of times. The chain combines TRBV20-1 with TRBJ2-7; D gene uncertain. The germline CDR1 and CDR2 sequences are DFQATT and SNEGSKA (reference sequence). This CDR3 contains 14 residues. Between the trimmed V and J ends, which lost 3 bases and 3 bases, there was a span of 15 bases. The CDR3 protein is CSARIRTSDYEQYF. The CDR3 DNA follows: TGCAGTGCTAGGATTCGCACGTCCGACTACGAGCAGTACTTC.

This clonotype was seen repeatedly, ten times or more. This chain joins TRBV27 and TRBJ1-6; tentative D call: TRBD1 (5 bases). The germline CDR1 and CDR2 sequences are MNHEY and SMNVEV (reference sequence). V dropped 4 bases and J dropped 8 bases, with 15 bases sitting between them. This CDR3 is built from 15 residues. DNA of the CDR3: TGTGCCAGCAGTTCCCGAGGGGCGAGAGATTCACCCCTCCACTTT. Translation gives CASSSRGARDSPLHF.

This clonotype was observed a few times. The chain couples TRBV12-3 or TRBV12-4 to TRBJ1-3; weak D call: TRBD1 (5 bases). This CDR3 spans 15 amino acids. V gave up 6 bases and J gave up 0 bases, with 12 bases separating them. The CDR3 protein is CASRLPTDSGNTIYF. CDR3 coding DNA: TGTGCCAGCAGGCTCCCGACAGACTCTGGAAACACCATATATTTT.

The chain uses TRBV5-5 and TRBJ1-2, with a weak D call TRBD1 (6 bases). The CDR3 has 15 residues. Germline V CDR1 and CDR2: SGHKS, YYEKEE (reference sequence). Trimming left V 3 bases short and J 1 base short, with 13 bases between. As DNA, the CDR3 is TGTGCCAGCAGCTCCACCGGGACAAATAACTATGGCTACACCTTC. This sequence encodes CASSSTGTNNYGYTF.

The sample holds many counts of this clonotype. The V gene is TRBV20-1, the J gene TRBJ1-5; D ambiguous. V lost 6 bases to trimming and J lost 0 bases, with 12 bases between them. This CDR3 spans 14 amino acids. Germline V gives CDR1 DFQATT, CDR2 SNEGSKA (reference sequence). The CDR3, as DNA: TGCAGTGCCCCATCGTCAGCTAGCAATCAGCCCCAGCATTTT. It specifies CSAPSSASNQPQHF.

This clonotype was found a few times. The chain carries TRBV25-1 and TRBJ2-7; 7 positions match TRBD2. Per germline, CDR1 MGHDK and CDR2 SYGVNS. The CDR3 runs to 13 residues. J lost 2 bases, V lost 4 bases, and 2 bases had no gene match. The CDR3 loop reads CASSGAGAYEQYF. As DNA, the CDR3 is TGTGCCAGCAGTGGGGCGGGAGCCTACGAGCAGTACTTC.

This clonotype was detected many times. CDR3 sequence (DNA): TGTGCCAGCAGTCCAACCCTAGGGACGTCTAATGAAAAACTGTTTTTT. Its translation: CASSPTLGTSNEKLFF. This chain links TRBV12-3 or TRBV12-4 with TRBJ1-4; a possible D gene is TRBD1 (5 bases). The CDR3 consists of 16 residues. V was trimmed by 5 bases and J by 3 bases, leaving 16 bases between them.

V is TRBV4-1 and J is TRBJ2-7; tentative D call: TRBD2 (6 bases). Germline CDR1 is MGHRA and CDR2 is YSYEKL. The CDR3 is made up of 15 amino acids. Trimming took 1 base from V and 5 from J, leaving 15 bases between them. CDR3 bases: TGCGCCAGCAGCCAAGTAGGAGGGCCTCTCAACGAGCAGTACTTC. Amino acids: CASSQVGGPLNEQYF.